The clone carrying this T cell receptor (beta chain) appeared many times. Its antigen is currently unknown. The CDR3 sequence is 15 residues long. In germline, CDR1 is DFQATT, CDR2 SNEGSKA (reference sequence). Trimming shortened V by 0 bases and J by 3 bases, and 11 bases separated the two germline ends. These data come from a study of neurological immune-mediated disorders. The study, taken as a whole, reports: The greatest degree of TCR clonal expansion was observed in HTLV-1-associated myelopathy, with the lowest in multiple sclerosis, below that of healthy controls.

5'RACE with 10-nucleotide random UMIs generated the cDNA. TCRdb processed the 5' RACE reads anew with MiXCR; each CDR3 protein has one entry. The sample lists tens of thousands of distinct CDR3 sequences, 4% to 5.5% seen once, with around 5.7% in the top ten. The specimen was PBMCs. This TCR was recovered from an older woman with multiple sclerosis. The chain is built from TRBV20-1 and TRBJ2-2; no reliable D call. The DNA of the CDR3 is TGCAGTGCTAGAGATCCCCTTCCGGACACCGGGGAGCTGTTTTTT. Amino acids: CSARDPLPDTGELFF.